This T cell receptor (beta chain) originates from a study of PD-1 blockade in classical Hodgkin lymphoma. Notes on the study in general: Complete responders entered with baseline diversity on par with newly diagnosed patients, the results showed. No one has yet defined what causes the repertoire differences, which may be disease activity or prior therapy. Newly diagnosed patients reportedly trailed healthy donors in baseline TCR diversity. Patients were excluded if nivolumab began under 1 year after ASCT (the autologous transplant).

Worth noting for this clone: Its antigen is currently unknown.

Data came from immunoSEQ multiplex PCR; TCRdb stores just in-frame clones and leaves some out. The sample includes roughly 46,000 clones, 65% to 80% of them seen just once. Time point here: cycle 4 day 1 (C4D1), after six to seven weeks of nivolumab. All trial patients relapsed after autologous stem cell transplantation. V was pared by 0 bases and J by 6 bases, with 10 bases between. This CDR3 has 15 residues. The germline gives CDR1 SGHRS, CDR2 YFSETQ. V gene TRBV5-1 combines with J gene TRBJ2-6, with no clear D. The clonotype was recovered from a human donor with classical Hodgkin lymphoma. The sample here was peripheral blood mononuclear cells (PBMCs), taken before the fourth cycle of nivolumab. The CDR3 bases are TGCGCCAGCAGCTTGGGACCGCCGCCGGCCAACGTCCTGACTTTC. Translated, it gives CASSLGPPPANVLTF.